Included here is one TCR beta chain sequence, with context. Which antigen it targets is not known. A much larger clonotype is one base distant, so this may be a read error. This CDR3 fails to terminate in the conserved phenylalanine or tryptophan, so it likely reflects a read error. Reading the germline V gene gives CDR1 SGHRS and CDR2 YFSETQ. Including both end residues, the CDR3 is 14 amino acids long. This entry keeps only the CDR3 DNA: 42 bases, framed from base 1. The V end loses 2 bases and the J end loses 1 base, and a stretch of 8 bases separates them. The sample originates from a study of read filtering for tumor transcriptome and immune sequencing (dated by TCRdb to 2020 to 2022). The study in broad terms: Of the patients in the cohort, about 16 were male and over twelve were female, and their mean age was about 70 years, with a range of about 47 to 80. By revised international staging, fewer than ten patients were R-ISS I, under 20 were R-ISS II and 6 or 7 were R-ISS III. After DNase treatment, whole-transcriptome libraries were prepared using the TruSeq RNA Access Library Prep Kit. TCR-region mapped reads per sample ranged from about 4.05 to 10.27 million with IR-seq versus only roughly 75 to 1273 with RNA-seq. The study compared TCR repertoires from targeted immune repertoire sequencing and bulk whole-transcriptome sequencing run on the same bone marrow samples. One of the main goals was to work out a read-filtering strategy for immune repertoire data, in particular whether clonotypes backed by only a single read should be removed. Study-level results and caveats: The sorted CD138-negative fraction was not purified T cells but a mixed bone marrow immune population. Removing single-read clonotypes increased the correlation between IR-seq and RNA-seq shared clonotype proportions. Single-read clonotypes made up around 82% of clonotypes but only about 4% of total reads in IR-seq, compared with 65% to 75% of clonotypes and more than 40% of reads in RNA-seq. Compared with RNA-seq, IR-seq captured clonotypes at much greater depth and more reliably, and a smaller IR-seq throughput was enough to identify most of the shared clonotypes.

Bone marrow was sampled from every patient at the time of active disease. Ficoll-Hypaque density gradient centrifugation was used to isolate bone marrow mononuclear cells. CD138-negative cells were obtained by negative selection after labeling with CD138 magnetic microbeads on a MACS separator, removing myeloma plasma cells. Flow cytometry with CD138 antibodies on an Attune NxT was used to check how pure the isolated cells were. Total RNA was extracted using TRIzol reagent and was quantified on a NanoDrop spectrophotometer. For each patient, the CD138-negative bone marrow sample underwent paired RNA-seq and IR-seq. TCR libraries were constructed from 350 to 400 ng RNA using the Immunoverse kit, and molecular barcoded adaptors covering alpha/delta and beta/gamma chains were employed. TCR library preparation used the same RNA that was used for transcriptome sequencing. Sequencing of the TCR libraries was done on an Illumina HiSeq 4000 with 2 x 150 cycles. For the original study's pipeline: MiXCR aligned TCR reads to human V, D, J and C references and assembled the aligned reads into CDR3 clonotypes, with quality filtering and error correction included. The tcR package in R was used to analyze clonotype counts and gene usage diversity. For inspection of raw mapping reads, RNA-seq reads were mapped by STAR aligner version 2.5.3a onto GRCh37 of the human genome. To test how sequencing depth affected the clonotypes detected, IR-seq fastq files were randomly downsampled with Seqtk 1.3. TCRdb redid the processing of the public reads, applying fastp at Q25 and MiXCR, and retained in-frame beta chains. For every CDR3 protein sequence, its rows merge into one entry that carries the most common genes and DNA. The V and J calls reflect TCRdb's pipeline rather than the authors' work. For this sample there are 100,000 to 150,000 distinct CDR3 sequences; about 13% appear just once. The ten largest clones capture under 9% of the sample.

The sequencing sample was made of a population of CD138-negative cells sorted from bone marrow. This specimen's cell subset or site label, per the study, means: bone marrow mononuclear cells depleted of CD138+ plasma/myeloma cells by negative magnetic selection. In this chain, TRBV5-1 is recombined with TRBJ2-3, with a weak D call of TRBD1 (6 bases match). The clonotype was recovered from a donor at least 40 years old with multiple myeloma. At the DNA level, the sequence is TGCGCCAGCAGCTTACAGGGACGCACAGATACGCAGTATTTA. It specifies CASSLQGRTDTQYL.